This T cell receptor beta chain was identified during a study of T cells after yellow fever vaccination (dated by TCRdb to 2018 to 2020). Describing the broader study: The SMART-Seq v4 Ultra Low Input RNA kit was used to prepare libraries from fractions with low cell numbers. To track T-cell clones before and after primary and booster YFV17D yellow fever vaccination, bulk TCR alpha and beta repertoires were sequenced longitudinally. Bulk PBMC replicates and cell subsets were isolated from blood drawn at multiple timepoints before and after both primary and secondary immunization. Two healthy male donors made up the cohort, one aged 18 to 29 years and the other aged 30 to 40 years.

General conclusions and limits of the study: A small fraction of clonotypes showed up in both the CD4 and CD8 compartments, probably as a result of convergent recombination. The secondary T-cell response was found to be weaker but faster than the primary response, with a peak reached on day 5 rather than on day 15. After the booster, most of the clones that had expanded following primary vaccination were detected again (roughly 96% of CD4 and roughly nine tenths of CD8), which suggests that memory was broadly maintained. Because the study included only a couple of donors, the extent to which the findings can be generalized is limited. FACS-sorted repertoires could contain abundant contaminating clonotypes from the bulk population, so computational filtering was required.

TCR cDNA was synthesized by 5'RACE template switching, through which a universal primer site and unique molecular identifiers were introduced. cDNA synthesis was primed from both the TCR alpha and TCR beta constant segments. Libraries were amplified in two PCR steps, with sample barcodes and sequencing adapters added in the second step. Sequencing of libraries was done on Illumina HiSeq 2500 (2x100 bp) or NovaSeq (2x150 bp). The authors processed their data as follows. MIGEC was used to demultiplex reads and collapse the reads into UMI consensus sequences, and MiXCR was used for V(D)J alignment. Using edgeR on replicate PBMC samples, clonotypes were called vaccine-responding if FDR was below 0.01 and the log2 fold change was above 5 up to day 15. Each bulk clonotype was labeled CD4 or CD8 based on which sequenced repertoire, CD4 or CD8, contained the clonotype at higher abundance. In-frame beta chains were kept once TCRdb had trimmed the public reads at Q25 with fastp and called clones with MiXCR. When rows share a CDR3 protein, they turn into one entry using the most common DNA and genes. In this record, the V and J calls reflect TCRdb's handling and not the investigators' own analysis. In all, the sample holds around 67,000 distinct CDR3 sequences, and approximately 7.7% of those were seen once. Together, the top ten hold around 32% of the sample.

CDR1 and CDR2, looked up from the germline V gene, are SGHAT and FQNNGV. From the cysteine up to the phenylalanine, the CDR3 has a length of 13 residues. The CDR3 DNA has 39 bases and is translated from base 1. Cut back by 5 bases and 4 bases, the V and J ends lie 11 bases apart. The treatment or condition label corresponds to: live attenuated yellow fever vaccine strain. PBMCs were isolated from peripheral blood using a standard Ficoll-Paque protocol. CD4 and CD8 T-cell fractions were isolated with Dynabeads CD4 and CD8 positive selection kits. RNA was extracted with TriZol from bulk PBMCs, CD4 and CD8 fractions, and dextramer-positive and dextramer-negative fractions. In the case of this clonotype: Its target antigen remains unknown. Base quality data are lacking; no much larger clone is found one base away.

Recombination linked TRBV11-2 to TRBJ1-1, with the D gene uncertain. The sample consisted of CD8+ T cells sorted from PBMCs, taken 5 to 6 days after the first yellow fever vaccination. The receptor's source is a man between 18 and 29 years old who received the YFV17D yellow fever vaccine. The nucleotides are TGTGCCAGCAGCCTCGGCCCGAGCACTGAAGCTTTCTTT. This sequence encodes CASSLGPSTEAFF.